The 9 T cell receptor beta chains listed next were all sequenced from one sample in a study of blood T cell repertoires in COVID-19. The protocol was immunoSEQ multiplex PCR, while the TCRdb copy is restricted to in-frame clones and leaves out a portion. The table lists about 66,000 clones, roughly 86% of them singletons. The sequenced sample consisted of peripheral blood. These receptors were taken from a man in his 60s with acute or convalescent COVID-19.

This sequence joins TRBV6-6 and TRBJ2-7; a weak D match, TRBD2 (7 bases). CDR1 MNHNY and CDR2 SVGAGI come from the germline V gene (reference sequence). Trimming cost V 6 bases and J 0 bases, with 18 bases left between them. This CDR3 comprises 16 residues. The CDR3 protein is CASSSSRGASSYEQYF. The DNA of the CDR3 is TGTGCCAGCAGCTCCTCCCGGGGGGCGAGCTCCTACGAGCAGTACTTC.

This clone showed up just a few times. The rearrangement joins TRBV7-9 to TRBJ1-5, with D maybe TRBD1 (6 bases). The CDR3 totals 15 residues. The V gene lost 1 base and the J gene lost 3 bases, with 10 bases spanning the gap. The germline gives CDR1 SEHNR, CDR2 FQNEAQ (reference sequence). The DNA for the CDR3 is TGTGCCAGCAGCTTAGTTGGACAGCCCAATCAGCCCCAGCATTTT. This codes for CASSLVGQPNQPQHF.

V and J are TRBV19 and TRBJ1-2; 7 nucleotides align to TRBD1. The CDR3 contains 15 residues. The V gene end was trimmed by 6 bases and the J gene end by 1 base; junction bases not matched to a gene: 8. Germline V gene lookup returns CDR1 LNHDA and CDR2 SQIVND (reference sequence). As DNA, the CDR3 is TGTGCCAGTAGCTCAACAGGGGTGCTTAACTATGGCTACACCTTC. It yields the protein CASSSTGVLNYGYTF.

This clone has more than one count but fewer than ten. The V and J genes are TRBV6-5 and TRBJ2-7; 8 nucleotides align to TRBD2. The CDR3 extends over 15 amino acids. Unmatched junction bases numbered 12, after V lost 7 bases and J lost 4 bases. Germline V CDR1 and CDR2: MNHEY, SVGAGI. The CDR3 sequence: CASTTLSGGPYEQYF. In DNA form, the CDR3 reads TGTGCCAGCACCACGCTGAGCGGGGGCCCGTACGAGCAGTACTTC.

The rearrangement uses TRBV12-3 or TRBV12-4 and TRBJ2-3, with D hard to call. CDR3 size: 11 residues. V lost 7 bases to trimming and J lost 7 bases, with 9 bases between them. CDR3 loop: CASTLHYTQYF. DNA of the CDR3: TGTGCCAGCACCCTTCACTATACGCAGTATTTT.

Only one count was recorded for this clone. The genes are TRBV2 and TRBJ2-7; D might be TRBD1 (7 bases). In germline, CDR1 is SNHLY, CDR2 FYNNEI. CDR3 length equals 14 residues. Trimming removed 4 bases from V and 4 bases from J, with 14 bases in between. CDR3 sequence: CASSVGGGIYEQYF. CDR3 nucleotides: TGTGCCAGCAGTGTTGGAGGGGGCATATACGAGCAGTACTTC.

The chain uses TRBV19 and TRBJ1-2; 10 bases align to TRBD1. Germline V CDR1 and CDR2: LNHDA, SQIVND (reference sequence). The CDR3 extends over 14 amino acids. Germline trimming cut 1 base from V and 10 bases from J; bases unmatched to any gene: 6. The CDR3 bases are TGTGCCAGTAGTATAGCCGAGACAGGGGGCGCCTACACCTTC. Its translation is CASSIAETGGAYTF.

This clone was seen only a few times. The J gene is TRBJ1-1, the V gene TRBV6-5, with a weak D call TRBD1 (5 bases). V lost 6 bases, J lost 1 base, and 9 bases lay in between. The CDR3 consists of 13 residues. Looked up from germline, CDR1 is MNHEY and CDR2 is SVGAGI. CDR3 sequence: CASSPTENTEAFF. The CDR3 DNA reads TGTGCCAGCAGCCCGACAGAGAACACTGAAGCTTTCTTT.

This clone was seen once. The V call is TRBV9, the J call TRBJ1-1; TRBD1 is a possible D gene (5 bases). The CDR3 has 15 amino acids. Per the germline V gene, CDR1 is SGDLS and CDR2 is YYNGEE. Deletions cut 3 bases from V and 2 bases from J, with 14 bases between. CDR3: CASSGARGINTEAFF. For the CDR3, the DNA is TGTGCCAGCAGCGGTGCCCGGGGGATCAACACTGAAGCTTTCTTT.